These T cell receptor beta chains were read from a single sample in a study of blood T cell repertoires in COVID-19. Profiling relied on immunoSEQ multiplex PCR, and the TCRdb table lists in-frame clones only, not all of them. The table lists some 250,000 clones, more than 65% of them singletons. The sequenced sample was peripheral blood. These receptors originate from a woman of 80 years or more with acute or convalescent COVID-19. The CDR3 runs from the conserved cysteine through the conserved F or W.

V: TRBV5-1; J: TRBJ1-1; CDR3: CASSLGTGGLYTEAFF
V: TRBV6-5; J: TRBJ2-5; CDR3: CASRLTSGGPETQYF
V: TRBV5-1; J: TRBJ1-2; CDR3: CASSLSGTSGYGYTF
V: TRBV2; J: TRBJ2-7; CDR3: CASSAGGGEQYF
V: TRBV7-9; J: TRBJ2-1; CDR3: CASSDRGPGNEQFF
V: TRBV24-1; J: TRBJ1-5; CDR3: CATSDPDRVDQPQHF
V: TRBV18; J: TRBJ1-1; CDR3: CASSLDRGGEAFF
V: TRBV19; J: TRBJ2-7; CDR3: CASSIQAGLSYEQYF
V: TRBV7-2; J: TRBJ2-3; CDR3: CASSSTGVSTDTQYF
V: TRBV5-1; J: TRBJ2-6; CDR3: CASSDASSGANVLTF